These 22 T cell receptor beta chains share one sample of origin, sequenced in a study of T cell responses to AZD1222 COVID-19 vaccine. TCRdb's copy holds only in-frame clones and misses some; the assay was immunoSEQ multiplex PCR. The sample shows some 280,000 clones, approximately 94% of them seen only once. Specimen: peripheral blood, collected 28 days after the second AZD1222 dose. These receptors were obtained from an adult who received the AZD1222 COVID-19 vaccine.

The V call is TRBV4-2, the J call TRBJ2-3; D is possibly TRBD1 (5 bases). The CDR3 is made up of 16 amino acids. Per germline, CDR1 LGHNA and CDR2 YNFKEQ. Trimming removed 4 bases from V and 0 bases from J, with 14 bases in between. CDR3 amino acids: CASSRGPSGSTDTQYF. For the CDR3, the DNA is TGTGCCAGCAGCCGGGGCCCCTCGGGTAGCACAGATACGCAGTATTTT.

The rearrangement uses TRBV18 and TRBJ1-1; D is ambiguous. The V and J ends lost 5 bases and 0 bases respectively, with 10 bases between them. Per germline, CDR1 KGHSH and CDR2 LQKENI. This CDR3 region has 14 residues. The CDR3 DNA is TGTGCCAGCTCATATATGGGATTGAACACTGAAGCTTTCTTT. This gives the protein CASSYMGLNTEAFF.

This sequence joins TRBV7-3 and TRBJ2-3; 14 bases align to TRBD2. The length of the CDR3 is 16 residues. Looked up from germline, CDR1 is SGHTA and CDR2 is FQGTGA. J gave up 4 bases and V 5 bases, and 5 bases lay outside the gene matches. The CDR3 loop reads CASSLGLAGVADTQYF. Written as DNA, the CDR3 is TGTGCCAGCAGCCTGGGACTAGCGGGAGTCGCAGATACGCAGTATTTT.

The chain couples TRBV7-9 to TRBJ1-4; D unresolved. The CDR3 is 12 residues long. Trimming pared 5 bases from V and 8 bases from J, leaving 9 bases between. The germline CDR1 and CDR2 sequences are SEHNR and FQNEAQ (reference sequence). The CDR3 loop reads CASSPYGEKLFF. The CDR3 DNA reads TGTGCCAGCAGCCCCTATGGGGAAAAACTGTTTTTT.

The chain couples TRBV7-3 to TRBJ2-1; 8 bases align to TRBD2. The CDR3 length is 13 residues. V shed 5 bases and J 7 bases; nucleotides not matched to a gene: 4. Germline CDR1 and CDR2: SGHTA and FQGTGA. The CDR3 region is CASSPSGGNEQFF. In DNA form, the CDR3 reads TGTGCCAGCAGCCCCAGCGGGGGTAATGAGCAGTTCTTC. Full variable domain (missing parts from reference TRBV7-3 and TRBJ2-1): GAGVSQTPSNKVTEKGKYVELRCDPISGHTALYWYRQSLGQGPEFLIYFQGTGAADDSGLPNDRFFAVRPEGSVSTLKIQRTERGDSAVYLCASSPSGGNEQFFGPGTRLTVL.

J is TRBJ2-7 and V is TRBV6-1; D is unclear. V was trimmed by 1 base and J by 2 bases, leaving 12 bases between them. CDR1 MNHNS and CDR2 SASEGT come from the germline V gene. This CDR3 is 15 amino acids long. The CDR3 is CASSEVYPAPYEQYF. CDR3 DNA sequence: TGTGCCAGCAGTGAAGTCTATCCCGCACCCTACGAGCAGTACTTC.

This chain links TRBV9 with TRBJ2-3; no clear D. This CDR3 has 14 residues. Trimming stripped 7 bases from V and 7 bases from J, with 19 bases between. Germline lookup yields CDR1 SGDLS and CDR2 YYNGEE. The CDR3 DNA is TGTGCCAGCGGGGAAGGCATTGTCGGGTATACGCAGTATTTT. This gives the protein CASGEGIVGYTQYF.

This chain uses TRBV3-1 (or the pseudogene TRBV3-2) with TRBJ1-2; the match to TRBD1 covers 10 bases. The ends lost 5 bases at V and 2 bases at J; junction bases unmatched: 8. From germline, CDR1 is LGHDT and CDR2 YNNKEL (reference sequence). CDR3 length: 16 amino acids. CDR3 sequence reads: CASSSSWDRGNYGYTF. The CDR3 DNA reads TGTGCCAGCAGCTCATCCTGGGACAGGGGAAACTATGGCTACACCTTC.

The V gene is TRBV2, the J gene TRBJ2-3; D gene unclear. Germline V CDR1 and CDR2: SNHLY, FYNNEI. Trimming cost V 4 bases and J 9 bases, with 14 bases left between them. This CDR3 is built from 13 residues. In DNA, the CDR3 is TGTGCCAGCAGTGTTCACCTGGAAGGAACGCAGTATTTT. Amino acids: CASSVHLEGTQYF. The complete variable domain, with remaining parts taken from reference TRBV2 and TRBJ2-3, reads EPEVTQTPSHQVTQMGQEVILRCVPISNHLYFYWYRQILGQKVEFLVSFYNNEISEKSEIFDDQFSVERPDGSNFTLKIRSTKLEDSAMYFCASSVHLEGTQYFGPGTRLTVL.

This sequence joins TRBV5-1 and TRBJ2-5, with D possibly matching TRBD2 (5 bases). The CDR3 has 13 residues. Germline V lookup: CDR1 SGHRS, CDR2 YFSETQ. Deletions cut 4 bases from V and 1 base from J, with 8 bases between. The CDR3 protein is CASSPRGQETQYF. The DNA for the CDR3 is TGCGCCAGCAGCCCCCGGGGCCAAGAGACCCAGTACTTC.

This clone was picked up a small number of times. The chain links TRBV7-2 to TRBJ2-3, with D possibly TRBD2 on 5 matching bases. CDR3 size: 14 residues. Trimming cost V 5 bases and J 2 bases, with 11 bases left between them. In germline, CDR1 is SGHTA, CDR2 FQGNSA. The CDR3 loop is CASSPRTVTDTQYF. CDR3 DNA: TGTGCCAGCAGCCCTCGGACTGTCACAGATACGCAGTATTTT. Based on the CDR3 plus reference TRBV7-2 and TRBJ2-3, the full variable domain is GAGVSQSPSNKVTEKGKDVELRCDPISGHTALYWYRQSLGQGLEFLIYFQGNSAPDKSGLPSDRFSAERTGGSVSTLTIQRTQQEDSAVYLCASSPRTVTDTQYFGPGTRLTVL.

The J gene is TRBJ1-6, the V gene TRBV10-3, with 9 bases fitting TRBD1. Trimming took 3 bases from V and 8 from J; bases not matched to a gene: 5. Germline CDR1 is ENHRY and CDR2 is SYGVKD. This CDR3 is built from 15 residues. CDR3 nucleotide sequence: TGTGCCATCAGTGACCGGGACAGGGAGGATTCACCCCTCCACTTT. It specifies CAISDRDREDSPLHF.

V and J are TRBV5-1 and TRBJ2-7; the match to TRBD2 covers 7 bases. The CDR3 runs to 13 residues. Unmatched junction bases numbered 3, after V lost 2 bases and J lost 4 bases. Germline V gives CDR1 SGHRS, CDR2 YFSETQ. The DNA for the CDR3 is TGCGCCAGCAGCTTCCTAGCGGAGTACGAGCAGTACTTC. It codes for CASSFLAEYEQYF.

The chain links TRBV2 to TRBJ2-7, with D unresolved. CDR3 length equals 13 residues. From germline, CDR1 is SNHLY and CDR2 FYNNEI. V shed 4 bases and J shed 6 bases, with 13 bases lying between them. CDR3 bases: TGTGCCAGCAGTGGCCCCGGTGGCGGCGAGCAGTACTTC. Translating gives CASSGPGGGEQYF.

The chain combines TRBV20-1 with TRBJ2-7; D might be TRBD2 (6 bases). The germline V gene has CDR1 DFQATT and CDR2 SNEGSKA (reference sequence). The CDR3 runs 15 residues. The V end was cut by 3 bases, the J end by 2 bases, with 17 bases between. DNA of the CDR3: TGCAGTGCTAGTAGCTGGGGGGTGAGGCCCTACGAGCAGTACTTC. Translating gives CSASSWGVRPYEQYF.

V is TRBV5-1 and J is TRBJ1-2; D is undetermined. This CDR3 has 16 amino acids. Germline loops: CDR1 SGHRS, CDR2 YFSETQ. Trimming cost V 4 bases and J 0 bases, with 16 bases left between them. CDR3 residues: CASSRLDARTNYGYTF. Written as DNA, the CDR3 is TGCGCCAGCAGCCGATTGGATGCAAGAACTAACTATGGCTACACCTTC.

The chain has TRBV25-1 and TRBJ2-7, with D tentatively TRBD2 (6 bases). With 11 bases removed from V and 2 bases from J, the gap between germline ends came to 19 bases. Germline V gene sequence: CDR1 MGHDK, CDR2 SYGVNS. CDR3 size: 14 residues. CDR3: CAAQRRDSPYEQYF. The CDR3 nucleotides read TGTGCCGCCCAGAGGCGGGACTCACCCTACGAGCAGTACTTC.

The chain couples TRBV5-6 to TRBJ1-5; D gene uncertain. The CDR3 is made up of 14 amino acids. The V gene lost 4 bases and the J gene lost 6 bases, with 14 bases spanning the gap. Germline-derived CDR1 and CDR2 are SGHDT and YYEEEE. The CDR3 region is CASSGGYKGQPQHF. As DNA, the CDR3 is TGTGCCAGCAGCGGCGGGTATAAGGGTCAGCCCCAGCATTTT.

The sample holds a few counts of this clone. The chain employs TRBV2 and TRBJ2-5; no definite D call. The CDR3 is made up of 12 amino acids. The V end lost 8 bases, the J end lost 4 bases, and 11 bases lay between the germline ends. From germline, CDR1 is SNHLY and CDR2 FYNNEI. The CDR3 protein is CASGPGTETQYF. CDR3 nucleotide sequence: TGTGCCAGCGGGCCGGGCACAGAGACCCAGTACTTC.

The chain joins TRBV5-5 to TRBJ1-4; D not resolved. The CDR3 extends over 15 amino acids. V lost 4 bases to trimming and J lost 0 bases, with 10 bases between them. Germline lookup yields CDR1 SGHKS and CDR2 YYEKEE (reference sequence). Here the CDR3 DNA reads TGTGCCAGCAGCCCCGAACGGGCAACTAATGAAAAACTGTTTTTT. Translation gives CASSPERATNEKLFF. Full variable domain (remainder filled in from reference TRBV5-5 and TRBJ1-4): DAGVTQSPTHLIKTRGQQVTLRCSPISGHKSVSWYQQVLGQGPQFIFQYYEKEERGRGNFPDRFSARQFPNYSSELNVNALLLGDSALYLCASSPERATNEKLFFGSGTQLSVL.

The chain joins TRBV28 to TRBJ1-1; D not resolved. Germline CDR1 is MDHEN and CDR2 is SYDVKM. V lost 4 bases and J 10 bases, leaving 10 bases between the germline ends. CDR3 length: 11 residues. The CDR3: CASSSLLGAFF. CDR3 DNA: TGTGCCAGCAGTTCCCTTTTAGGAGCTTTCTTT. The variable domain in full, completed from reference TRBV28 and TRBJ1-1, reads DVKVTQSSRYLVKRTGEKVFLECVQDMDHENMFWYRQDPGLGLRLIYFSYDVKMKEKGDIPEGYSVSREKKERFSLILESASTNQTSMYLCASSSLLGAFFGQGTRLTVV.

The CDR3 spells CASSLAWELANYGYTF. The CDR3 coding sequence is TGTGCCAGCAGCTTGGCCTGGGAGTTAGCTAACTATGGCTACACCTTC. This chain joins TRBV5-4 and TRBJ1-2; D call uncertain. There are 16 residues in the CDR3. The germline gives CDR1 SGHNT, CDR2 YYREEE (reference sequence). V was trimmed by 0 bases and J by 0 bases, leaving 12 bases between them.